These 20 T cell receptor beta chains share one sample of origin, sequenced in a study of cytomegalovirus exposure and HLA in healthy donors. PCR primers comprised 60 Vbeta and 13 Jbeta primers. The assay was immunoSEQ multiplex PCR, and TCRdb's table has in-frame clones only and misses some. The repertoire consists of approximately 160,000 clones, with around 75% occurring once and the leading ten covering roughly 1.4%. The sequenced sample was PBMCs. The receptor source for this set is a man aged 18 to 35 in good health and CMV-seronegative.

The chain uses TRBV10-1 and TRBJ2-1, with no clear D. Trimming cost V 0 bases and J 0 bases, with 12 bases left between them. This CDR3 is 17 amino acids long. Per germline, CDR1 WNHNN and CDR2 SYGVQD (reference sequence). CDR3 DNA sequence: TGCGCCAGCAGTGAGTCCCCAGGTCCTCACTCCTACAATGAGCAGTTCTTC. Protein: CASSESPGPHSYNEQFF.

This clone was counted a few times. The chain uses TRBV5-1 and TRBJ2-5; TRBD2 is a possible D gene (6 bases). With the DNA end fitting TRBJ2-7 better, the J assignment may be wrong. Germline V gene lookup returns CDR1 SGHRS and CDR2 YFSETQ. The length of the CDR3 is 14 residues. CDR3 DNA: TGCGCCAGCAGCGGGGGGAGCAGTGTGTACGAGCAGTACTTC. It encodes CASSGGSSVYEQYF.

The chain recombines TRBV4-1 with TRBJ1-2; TRBD1 aligns across 10 bases. Losses at the gene ends were 6 bases for V and 8 bases for J; bases not matched to a gene: 15. The germline gives CDR1 MGHRA, CDR2 YSYEKL. This CDR3 is built from 16 residues. The CDR3 loop is CASSLTPGTGVGGYTF. Written as DNA, the CDR3 is TGCGCCAGCAGTCTAACTCCGGGGACAGGGGTGGGAGGCTACACCTTC.

CDR3 in amino acids: CASSRRDSYGYTF. The CDR3 DNA is TGTGCCAGTTCCCGCCGGGACAGCTATGGCTACACCTTC. The V gene is TRBV19, the J gene TRBJ1-2; 7 nucleotides align to TRBD1. Germline CDR1 reads LNHDA; CDR2 reads SQIVND (reference sequence). The junction had 7 bases not matched to a gene; V was cut back by 8 bases and J by 4 bases. The CDR3 runs to 13 residues.

V is TRBV4-3 and J is TRBJ2-1; 7 nucleotides match TRBD2. The germline V gene has CDR1 LGHNA and CDR2 YSLEER. J was trimmed by 2 bases and V by 1 base; bases with no gene match: 8. The CDR3 totals 17 residues. CDR3 bases: TGCGCCAGCAGCCAAGGTTGGGCGGGAGAAACCTACAATGAGCAGTTCTTC. It specifies CASSQGWAGETYNEQFF.

The J gene is TRBJ1-4, the V gene TRBV6-1; 8 bases are shared with TRBD1. Trimming cost V 6 bases and J 8 bases; bases outside gene matches: 8. CDR1 and CDR2 (germline): MNHNS, SASEGT. The CDR3 sequence is 14 residues long. The chain's CDR3 is CASSLQGAWEKLFF. DNA of the CDR3: TGTGCCAGCAGCCTCCAGGGGGCATGGGAAAAACTGTTTTTT.

This clone has just one count. The chain employs TRBV6-5 and TRBJ2-7; TRBD1 agrees at 7 bases. The germline CDR1 and CDR2 sequences are MNHEY and SVGAGI. With 6 bases clipped from V and 10 bases from J, the junction kept 15 bases outside the gene matches. The CDR3 sequence is 14 residues long. CDR3 bases: TGTGCCAGCAGCTCCGGACAGGACCCCCCACACCAGTACTTC. Protein sequence: CASSSGQDPPHQYF.

V is TRBV30 and J is TRBJ2-2, with a possible D match to TRBD1 (6 bases). Trimming stripped 3 bases from V and 8 bases from J, with 19 bases between. The CDR3 covers 15 residues. Looked up from germline, CDR1 is GTSNPN and CDR2 is SVGIG (reference sequence). CDR3 coding DNA: TGTGCCTGGAGGAGATTGGGGGCAGCAGCAGGGGAGCTGTTTTTT. Amino acid sequence: CAWRRLGAAAGELFF.

The V gene is TRBV21-1, the J gene TRBJ2-2; the table's D call TRBD1 went unverified against the DNA. TRBV21-1 represents a pseudogene. This CDR3 has 15 residues. This chain's CDR3 is CASSRTGRNTGELFF. The CDR3 nucleotides read TGTGCCAGCAGCCGGACAGGGAGGAACACCGGGGAGCTGTTTTTT.

This chain connects TRBV6-5 to TRBJ1-2, with D possibly matching TRBD1 (6 bases). V lost 5 bases to trimming and J lost 2 bases, with 9 bases between them. The CDR3 contains 13 residues. The germline gives CDR1 MNHEY, CDR2 SVGAGI. CDR3 sequence (DNA): TGTGCCAGCAGTCCACAGGGCAACTATGGCTACACCTTC. Translating it yields CASSPQGNYGYTF.

The chain uses TRBV18 and TRBJ2-1; D ambiguous. CDR3 size: 13 residues. CDR1 KGHSH and CDR2 LQKENI come from the germline V gene. The germline V and J ends were trimmed by 2 bases and 5 bases, with 7 bases remaining between them. The CDR3 DNA is TGTGCCAGCTCACCAGGGCTCCACAATGAGCAGTTCTTC. The encoded protein is CASSPGLHNEQFF.

The chain couples TRBV6-5 to TRBJ2-7; D call uncertain. There are 15 residues in the CDR3. With 0 bases removed from V and 0 bases from J, the gap between germline ends came to 9 bases. Germline V lookup: CDR1 MNHEY, CDR2 SVGAGI. CDR3 in DNA: TGTGCCAGCAGTTACTCTGCGGAGAGCTCCTACGAGCAGTACTTC. It codes for CASSYSAESSYEQYF.

The chain carries TRBV7-2 and TRBJ2-1; TRBD2 is a possible D gene (7 bases). The germline CDR1 and CDR2 sequences are SGHTA and FQGNSA. V shed 9 bases and J shed 7 bases, with 16 bases lying between them. The CDR3 spans 13 residues. The CDR3 coding sequence is TGTGCCAGTCTATTAGGGGGGGGGAATGAGCAGTTCTTC. This encodes CASLLGGGNEQFF.

This chain uses TRBV4-1 with TRBJ2-1, with 10 bases lining up with TRBD2. The CDR3 totals 22 residues. Germline V gene data show CDR1 as MGHRA and CDR2 as YSYEKL. Losses at the gene ends were 0 bases for V and 7 bases for J; bases not matched to a gene: 24. The chain's CDR3 is CASSQDVRAYLLGLAALNEQFF. CDR3 coding DNA: TGCGCCAGCAGCCAAGATGTTCGGGCTTATTTATTAGGACTAGCGGCCCTTAATGAGCAGTTCTTC.

In this sample, this clone turned up a few times. This chain links TRBV2 with TRBJ1-5; 7 bases are shared with TRBD1. The CDR3 is made up of 14 amino acids. From germline, CDR1 is SNHLY and CDR2 FYNNEI. V dropped 6 bases and J dropped 2; count of bases not matched to a gene: 4. The CDR3 here is CASSVDRGNQPQHF. The DNA for the CDR3 is TGTGCCAGCAGCGTTGACAGGGGCAATCAGCCCCAGCATTTT.

V gene TRBV4-1 combines with J gene TRBJ2-4, with D possibly matching TRBD1 (6 bases). Germline-derived CDR1 and CDR2 are MGHRA and YSYEKL. This CDR3 comprises 16 residues. Trimming pared 0 bases from V and 0 bases from J, leaving 9 bases between. The CDR3 protein is CASSQEGARAKNIQYF. CDR3 in DNA: TGCGCCAGCAGCCAAGAGGGGGCCCGAGCCAAAAACATTCAGTACTTC.

The gene calls are TRBV2 and TRBJ2-1; D is perhaps TRBD2 (5 bases). Trimming removed 8 bases from V and 5 bases from J, with 10 bases in between. From germline, CDR1 is SNHLY and CDR2 FYNNEI. The CDR3 spans 12 residues. The CDR3 region is CASGLANNEQFF. The CDR3 nucleotides are TGTGCCAGCGGCCTAGCTAACAATGAGCAGTTCTTC.

The chain combines TRBV7-9 with TRBJ2-1, with 11 bases lining up with TRBD2. The germline gives CDR1 SEHNR, CDR2 FQNEAQ (reference sequence). Unmatched junction bases numbered 4, after V lost 4 bases and J lost 2 bases. The CDR3 length is 16 residues. For the CDR3, the DNA is TGTGCCAGCAGCTCGGGACTAGCGGCCCCCTACAATGAGCAGTTCTTC. Translated, it gives CASSSGLAAPYNEQFF.

This clone has only a few counts. V and J are TRBV7-2 and TRBJ2-3; D gene ambiguous. Trimming stripped 3 bases from V and 4 bases from J, with 11 bases between. This CDR3 region has 14 residues. In germline, CDR1 is SGHTA, CDR2 FQGNSA. CDR3 coding DNA: TGTGCCAGCAGCTTTATCGGAGTCCCAGATACGCAGTATTTT. It encodes CASSFIGVPDTQYF.

J is TRBJ2-1 and V is TRBV21-1; the D call in the table, TRBD2, was not verified against the DNA. TRBV21-1 is termed a pseudogene. The CDR3 is made up of 18 amino acids. The CDR3 reads CASRGLAGIQTLGNEQFF. CDR3 DNA sequence: TGTGCCAGCCGCGGACTAGCGGGAATACAAACGCTCGGTAATGAGCAGTTCTTC.